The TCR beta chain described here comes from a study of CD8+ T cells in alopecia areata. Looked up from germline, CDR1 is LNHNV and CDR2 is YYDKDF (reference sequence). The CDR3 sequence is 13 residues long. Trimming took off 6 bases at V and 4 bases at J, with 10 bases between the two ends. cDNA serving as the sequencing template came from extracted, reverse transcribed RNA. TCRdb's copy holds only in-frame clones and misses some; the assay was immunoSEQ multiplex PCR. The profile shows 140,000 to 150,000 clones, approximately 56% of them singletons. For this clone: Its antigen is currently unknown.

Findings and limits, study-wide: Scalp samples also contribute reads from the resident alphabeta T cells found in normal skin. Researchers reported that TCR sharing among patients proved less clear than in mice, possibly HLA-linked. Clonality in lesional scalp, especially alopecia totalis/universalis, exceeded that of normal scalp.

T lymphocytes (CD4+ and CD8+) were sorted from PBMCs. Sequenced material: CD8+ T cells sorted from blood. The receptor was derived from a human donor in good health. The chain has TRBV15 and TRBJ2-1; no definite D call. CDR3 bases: TGTGCCACCAGTAAGGGCAGATACAATGAGCAGTTCTTC. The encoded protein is CATSKGRYNEQFF.